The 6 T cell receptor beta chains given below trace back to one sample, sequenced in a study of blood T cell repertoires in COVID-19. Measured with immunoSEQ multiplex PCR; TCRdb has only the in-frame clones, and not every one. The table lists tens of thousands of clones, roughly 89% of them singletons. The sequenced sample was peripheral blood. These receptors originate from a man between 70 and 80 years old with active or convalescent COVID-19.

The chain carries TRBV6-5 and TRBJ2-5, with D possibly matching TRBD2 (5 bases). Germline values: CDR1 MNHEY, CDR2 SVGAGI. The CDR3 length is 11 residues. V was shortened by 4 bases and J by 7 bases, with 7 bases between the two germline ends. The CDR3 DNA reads TGTGCCAGCAGTTGGCTAGCGACCCAGTACTTC. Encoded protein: CASSWLATQYF.

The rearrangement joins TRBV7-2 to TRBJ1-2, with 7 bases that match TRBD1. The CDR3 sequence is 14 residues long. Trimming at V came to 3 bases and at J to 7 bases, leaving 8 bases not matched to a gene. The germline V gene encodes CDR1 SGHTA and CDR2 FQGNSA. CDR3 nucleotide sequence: TGTGCCAGCAGCTTTCAGGGGGGCACGGGTGGCTACACCTTC. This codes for CASSFQGGTGGYTF.

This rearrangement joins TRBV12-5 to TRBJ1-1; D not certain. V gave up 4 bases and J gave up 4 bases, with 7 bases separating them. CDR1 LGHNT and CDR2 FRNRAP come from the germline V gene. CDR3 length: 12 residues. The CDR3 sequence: CASGSESTEAFF. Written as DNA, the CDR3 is TGTGCTAGTGGTTCTGAGAGCACTGAAGCTTTCTTT.

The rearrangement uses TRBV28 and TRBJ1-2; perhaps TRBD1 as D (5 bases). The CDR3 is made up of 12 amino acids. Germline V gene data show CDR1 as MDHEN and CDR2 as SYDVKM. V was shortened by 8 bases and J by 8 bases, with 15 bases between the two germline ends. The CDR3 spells CASADTVRGYTF. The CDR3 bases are TGTGCCAGCGCGGACACGGTGAGGGGCTACACCTTC.

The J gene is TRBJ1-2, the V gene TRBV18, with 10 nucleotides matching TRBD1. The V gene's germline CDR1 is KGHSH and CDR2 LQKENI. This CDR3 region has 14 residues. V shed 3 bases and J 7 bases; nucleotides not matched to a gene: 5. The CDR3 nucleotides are TGTGCCAGCTCACCGGCCGGGACAGGGGTTGGCTACACCTTC. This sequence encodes CASSPAGTGVGYTF.

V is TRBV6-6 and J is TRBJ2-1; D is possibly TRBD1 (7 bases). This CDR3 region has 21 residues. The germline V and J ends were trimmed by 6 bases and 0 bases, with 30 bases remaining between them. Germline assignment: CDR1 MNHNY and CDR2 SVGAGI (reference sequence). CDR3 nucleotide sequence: TGTGCCAGCAGCCGCCGCGGGACAGAGTTAGGGGTCTATATCTCCTACAATGAGCAGTTCTTC. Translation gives CASSRRGTELGVYISYNEQFF.